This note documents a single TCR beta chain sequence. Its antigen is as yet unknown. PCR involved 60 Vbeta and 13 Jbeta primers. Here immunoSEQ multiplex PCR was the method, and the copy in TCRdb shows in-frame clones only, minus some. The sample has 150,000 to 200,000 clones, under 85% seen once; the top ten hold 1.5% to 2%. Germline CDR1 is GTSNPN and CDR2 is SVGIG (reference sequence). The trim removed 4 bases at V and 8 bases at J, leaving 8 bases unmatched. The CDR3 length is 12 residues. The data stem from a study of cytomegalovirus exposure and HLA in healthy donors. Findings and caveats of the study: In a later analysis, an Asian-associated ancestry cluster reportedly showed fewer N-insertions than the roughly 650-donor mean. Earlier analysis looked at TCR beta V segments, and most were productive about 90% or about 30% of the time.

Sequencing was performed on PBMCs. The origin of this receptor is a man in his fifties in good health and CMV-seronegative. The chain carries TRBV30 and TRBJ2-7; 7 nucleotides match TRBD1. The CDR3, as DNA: TGTGCCTGGACAATGACCAGGGGGAAGCAGTACTTC. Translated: CAWTMTRGKQYF.